This T cell receptor (beta chain) was identified during a study of blood T cell repertoires in COVID-19. This clone was seen only once. The protocol was immunoSEQ multiplex PCR, while the TCRdb copy is restricted to in-frame clones and leaves out a portion. The profile shows roughly 260,000 clones, almost 90% of them singletons. This CDR3 has 16 amino acids. The chain is built from TRBV21-1 and TRBJ1-5. TRBV21-1 is a pseudogene segment. Sequenced material: peripheral blood. The TCR originated in a woman between 25 and 40 years old with COVID-19, enrolled during active disease. The CDR3 loop reads CASSKESGRGNQPQHF. As DNA, the CDR3 is TGTGCCAGCAGCAAAGAATCAGGGAGGGGGAATCAGCCCCAGCATTTT.